Detailed here is one T cell receptor beta chain. These data are taken from a study of blood T cell repertoires in COVID-19. Study summary: Material from acute and convalescent COVID-19 was sourced from the United States, Italy and Spain. Nucleic acid was either cDNA or gDNA, and it came from T cells, B-cell-depleted T cells, or PBMCs.

Clones were read by immunoSEQ multiplex PCR, and TCRdb kept only the in-frame ones, dropping some. The sample has fewer than 45,000 clones, around 87% seen once. Between the trimmed V and J ends, which lost 3 bases and 1 base, there was a span of 7 bases. The CDR3 has 14 residues. CDR1 is KGHSH, CDR2 LQKENI, per germline. This chain connects TRBV18 to TRBJ1-3; D gene unclear. The specimen sequenced was peripheral blood. The source is a man between 60 and 75 years old with active or convalescent COVID-19. The CDR3 reads CASSPGDSGNTIYF. For the CDR3, the DNA is TGTGCCAGCTCACCCGGAGATTCTGGAAACACCATATATTTT.